These T cell receptor beta chains were read from a single sample in a study of tumor-infiltrating lymphocytes in primary liver carcinoma. TCRdb used MiXCR to reprocess the multiplex PCR reads, holding one entry per CDR3 protein. The sample contains some 95,000 distinct CDR3 sequences, just under 70% of which appear only once. The sequenced sample was tumor-adjacent normal liver tissue. These receptors originate from a man between 40 and 49 years old with primary liver carcinoma and hepatitis B virus infection. CDR3s include the opening cysteine and the closing phenylalanine or tryptophan. Fields, in order: clone size, D gene, J gene, V gene, CDR3 DNA, CDR3 protein. D genes are given only for firm matches. Rows give clone size only sometimes, using once, few, many, or a class for an expanded clone.

abundance: -
d_gene: TRBD2
j_gene: TRBJ2-1
v_gene: TRBV11-2
CDR3nt: TGTGCCAGCGGCCCGGGACTAGCGGACTACATTGAGCAGTTCTTC
CDR3aa: CASGPGLADYIEQFF

abundance: many
d_gene: TRBD2
j_gene: TRBJ2-3
v_gene: TRBV5-5
CDR3nt: TGTGCCAGCAGCTTAATTAGCGGGAGGAACGGAGATACGCAGTATTTT
CDR3aa: CASSLISGRNGDTQYF

abundance: -
d_gene: -
j_gene: TRBJ2-3
v_gene: TRBV10-3
CDR3nt: TGTACCATCAGCGATGGCGGGGCTGCCACAGATACGCAGTATTTT
CDR3aa: CTISDGGAATDTQYF

abundance: many
d_gene: TRBD2
j_gene: TRBJ2-7
v_gene: TRBV28
CDR3nt: TGTGCCAGCAGTTTAAATCTAGCGGGAGGGTCCTCCTACGAGCAGTACTTC
CDR3aa: CASSLNLAGGSSYEQYF

abundance: -
d_gene: TRBD2
j_gene: TRBJ2-1
v_gene: TRBV6-1
CDR3nt: TGTGTCAGCAGTGGACGGGAGGGCCGGGATGAGCAGTTCTTC
CDR3aa: CVSSGREGRDEQFF

abundance: -
d_gene: TRBD2
j_gene: TRBJ2-1
v_gene: TRBV5-4
CDR3nt: TGTGCCAGCAGCTTGAGAGCGGGAGGGCGCAATGAGCACTTATTC
CDR3aa: CASSLRAGGRNEHLF

abundance: -
d_gene: -
j_gene: TRBJ1-4
v_gene: TRBV20-1
CDR3nt: TGCAGTGCTAGAGTCACGGGTACCGAAAAACTGTTTTTT
CDR3aa: CSARVTGTEKLFF

abundance: -
d_gene: -
j_gene: TRBJ2-4
v_gene: TRBV5-4
CDR3nt: TGTGCTAGCAGCCTATCTCTAGCCAACAACATTCAGTACTTC
CDR3aa: CASSLSLANNIQYF

abundance: -
d_gene: -
j_gene: TRBJ2-7
v_gene: TRBV28
CDR3nt: TGTGCCGGCGGCTACGGGCCCACGAACTCCTACGAGCAGTACTTC
CDR3aa: CAGGYGPTNSYEQYF

abundance: many
d_gene: -
j_gene: TRBJ1-6
v_gene: TRBV6-5
CDR3nt: TGTGCCAGCAGTTACTCTACACGGACAGAATATAATTCACCCCTCCACTTT
CDR3aa: CASSYSTRTEYNSPLHF

abundance: few
d_gene: -
j_gene: TRBJ2-7
v_gene: TRBV25-1
CDR3nt: TGTGCCAGCACCTCAATAGTCGACGGATCCTACGAGCAGTACTTC
CDR3aa: CASTSIVDGSYEQYF

abundance: once
d_gene: -
j_gene: TRBJ2-1
v_gene: TRBV11-1
CDR3nt: TGTGTCAGCAACTTAGGCCTGGGACTTCCTACGCGTGAGCAGTTCTTC
CDR3aa: CVSNLGLGLPTREQFF

abundance: many
d_gene: -
j_gene: TRBJ2-7
v_gene: TRBV12-3/TRBV12-4
CDR3nt: TGTGCCAGCAGTCTAGGGGAATACGAGCAGTACTTC
CDR3aa: CASSLGEYEQYF

abundance: few
d_gene: -
j_gene: TRBJ2-6
v_gene: TRBV5-4
CDR3nt: TGTGCCAGCAGCATCACATTCGGGGACTCTTGGGCCAACGTCCTGACTTTC
CDR3aa: CASSITFGDSWANVLTF

abundance: once
d_gene: -
j_gene: TRBJ2-7
v_gene: TRBV5-1
CDR3nt: TGCACCAGCAGCCCAGGACCCCTCGGTTACGAGCAGTACTTC
CDR3aa: CTSSPGPLGYEQYF

abundance: -
d_gene: -
j_gene: TRBJ2-4
v_gene: TRBV11-2
CDR3nt: TGTACCAGCAGCGCTATGGTGGACACTGACATTCAGTACTTC
CDR3aa: CTSSAMVDTDIQYF

abundance: -
d_gene: -
j_gene: TRBJ2-2
v_gene: TRBV6-5
CDR3nt: TGTGCCAGCAGTTACTCGAGTTCCGGAGCCGGGGAGCTGTTTTTT
CDR3aa: CASSYSSSGAGELFF

abundance: few
d_gene: TRBD2
j_gene: TRBJ2-1
v_gene: TRBV29-1
CDR3nt: TGCAGCGTTGGACTAGCGGGAGGGTTCTACAATGAGCAGTTCTTC
CDR3aa: CSVGLAGGFYNEQFF

abundance: few
d_gene: -
j_gene: TRBJ2-7
v_gene: TRBV2
CDR3nt: TGTGCCAGTACCCCAGTGTCCGGCGACGAGCAGTACTTC
CDR3aa: CASTPVSGDEQYF

abundance: many
d_gene: TRBD2
j_gene: TRBJ2-1
v_gene: TRBV6-1
CDR3nt: TGTGCCAGCAGTGGCTTTAGCGGGGCTTTCTACAATGAGCAGTTCTTC
CDR3aa: CASSGFSGAFYNEQFF

abundance: many
d_gene: -
j_gene: TRBJ1-5
v_gene: TRBV6-2/TRBV6-3
CDR3nt: TGTGCCAGCAGTTACTCTCGGCAGGTGAGCAATCAGCCCCAGCATTTT
CDR3aa: CASSYSRQVSNQPQHF

abundance: many
d_gene: TRBD1
j_gene: TRBJ2-1
v_gene: TRBV28
CDR3nt: TGTGCCAGCAGTCCTACAGGGGTAAAGCAGTTCTTC
CDR3aa: CASSPTGVKQFF

abundance: -
d_gene: -
j_gene: TRBJ2-1
v_gene: TRBV6-5
CDR3nt: TGTGCCAGCAGGATATACGGGGCCGACAATGAGCAGTCCTTC
CDR3aa: CASRIYGADNEQSF

abundance: -
d_gene: -
j_gene: TRBJ2-7
v_gene: TRBV5-1
CDR3nt: TGCGCCAGCAGCTTGGCCGGGGGGCTCTACGGGCAGCACTTC
CDR3aa: CASSLAGGLYGQHF

abundance: -
d_gene: -
j_gene: TRBJ2-1
v_gene: TRBV29-1
CDR3nt: TGCAGAGTTGAATTGACAGATACCTCCTATAATGAGCAGTTCTTC
CDR3aa: CRVELTDTSYNEQFF

abundance: -
d_gene: -
j_gene: TRBJ2-2
v_gene: TRBV11-3
CDR3nt: TGTGCCAGCAGCTCGACAGCCGGGGAGCAGTTTTTT
CDR3aa: CASSSTAGEQFF

abundance: -
d_gene: -
j_gene: TRBJ2-7
v_gene: TRBV11-2
CDR3nt: TGTGCCAACAGCTTATTCGGGGCGAAAGAACAGTACTTC
CDR3aa: CANSLFGAKEQYF

abundance: medium-sized
d_gene: -
j_gene: TRBJ2-1
v_gene: TRBV11-2
CDR3nt: TGTGCCAGCAGCTCGATGCTAGGAAGCAATGAGCAGTTCTTC
CDR3aa: CASSSMLGSNEQFF

abundance: once
d_gene: TRBD1
j_gene: TRBJ2-5
v_gene: TRBV6-5
CDR3nt: TGTGACAGTAGTTCTGGGACAGTACAAGAGACCCAGTACTTC
CDR3aa: CDSSSGTVQETQYF

abundance: -
d_gene: -
j_gene: TRBJ2-3
v_gene: TRBV11-2
CDR3nt: TGTGCCAGCACCACCAGGACAGCCAGCGCAGATACGCAGTATTTT
CDR3aa: CASTTRTASADTQYF

abundance: many
d_gene: TRBD2
j_gene: TRBJ2-7
v_gene: TRBV6-2/TRBV6-3
CDR3nt: TGTGCCAGCAGAAGGACTAGCGGGTGGTGGTACGAGCAGTACTTC
CDR3aa: CASRRTSGWWYEQYF

abundance: -
d_gene: -
j_gene: TRBJ2-7
v_gene: TRBV11-2
CDR3nt: TGTACCAGCAGCTTGAGTCTAGCGAACGAGCAGTACTTC
CDR3aa: CTSSLSLANEQYF

abundance: few
d_gene: TRBD2
j_gene: TRBJ2-3
v_gene: TRBV7-9
CDR3nt: TGTGCCAGCAGCTTACTCGCGGGAGGGCAGGGCACAGATACGCAGTATTTT
CDR3aa: CASSLLAGGQGTDTQYF

abundance: -
d_gene: -
j_gene: TRBJ2-3
v_gene: TRBV6-1
CDR3nt: TGTGCCAGCAGTGAACTAGCAGTAGAGACAGATACGCAGTATTTT
CDR3aa: CASSELAVETDTQYF

abundance: -
d_gene: -
j_gene: TRBJ2-3
v_gene: TRBV29-1
CDR3nt: TGCAGCGCTTCGGGTGGGCTGGTGGGAGATACGCAGTATTTT
CDR3aa: CSASGGLVGDTQYF

abundance: many
d_gene: TRBD2
j_gene: TRBJ2-7
v_gene: TRBV4-1
CDR3nt: TGCGCCAGCAGCCAAGATAATCGAGCGGGACTTTCCTACGAGCAGTACTTC
CDR3aa: CASSQDNRAGLSYEQYF

abundance: -
d_gene: TRBD2
j_gene: TRBJ2-3
v_gene: TRBV28
CDR3nt: TGTGCCAACAGTCAACCGGGACTAGTGGCAAACACAGATACGCAGTATTTT
CDR3aa: CANSQPGLVANTDTQYF

abundance: -
d_gene: -
j_gene: TRBJ1-1
v_gene: TRBV9
CDR3nt: TGTGCCAGCAGCGTAACAGGGAGGGGCACTGAAGCTTTCTTT
CDR3aa: CASSVTGRGTEAFF

abundance: -
d_gene: TRBD2
j_gene: TRBJ2-1
v_gene: TRBV6-5
CDR3nt: TGTGCCAGCGGGGGACTAGCGGGGGAACACAATGGGCAGTTCTTC
CDR3aa: CASGGLAGEHNGQFF

abundance: -
d_gene: -
j_gene: TRBJ2-1
v_gene: TRBV4-1
CDR3nt: TGCGCCAGCAGCCAAGTCACTAGCAGCTCAAGGGAGCAGTTCTTC
CDR3aa: CASSQVTSSSREQFF

abundance: -
d_gene: TRBD2
j_gene: TRBJ2-3
v_gene: TRBV11-1
CDR3nt: TGTGTCAGCAGCTACGGACTAGCCTGTGAAGATACGCAGTATTTT
CDR3aa: CVSSYGLACEDTQYF

abundance: many
d_gene: -
j_gene: TRBJ1-5
v_gene: TRBV6-1
CDR3nt: TGTGCCAGCAGTGAATCGGCCTCTCGGAATCAGCCCCAGCATTTT
CDR3aa: CASSESASRNQPQHF

abundance: many
d_gene: TRBD1
j_gene: TRBJ2-7
v_gene: TRBV4-1
CDR3nt: TGCGCCAGCAGCCTTGGACAGGGTGCCCCGGAAATTCCCTACGAGCAGTACTTC
CDR3aa: CASSLGQGAPEIPYEQYF

abundance: few
d_gene: TRBD2
j_gene: TRBJ2-7
v_gene: TRBV20-1
CDR3nt: TGCAGTGCTAGGGGCGGGAGGCCCTACGAGCAGTACTTC
CDR3aa: CSARGGRPYEQYF

abundance: many
d_gene: -
j_gene: TRBJ2-3
v_gene: TRBV4-2
CDR3nt: TGTGCCAGCAGCGAAGGACGGGAAAGCACAGATACGCAGTATTTT
CDR3aa: CASSEGRESTDTQYF

abundance: once
d_gene: -
j_gene: TRBJ2-5
v_gene: TRBV6-6
CDR3nt: TGTGCCAGCATTTCCCTTCTATCCTACCCAGAGACCCATTACTTC
CDR3aa: CASISLLSYPETHYF

abundance: -
d_gene: -
j_gene: TRBJ2-3
v_gene: TRBV24-1
CDR3nt: TGTGCCACCAGTGATCCTAGACAGGGACTGGCAGATACGCAGTATTTT
CDR3aa: CATSDPRQGLADTQYF

abundance: -
d_gene: -
j_gene: TRBJ2-7
v_gene: TRBV11-2
CDR3nt: TGTGCCAGCAGCTTAGACTTCGGGACACCCAGTTCTTGCGAGCAGTGTTTC
CDR3aa: CASSLDFGTPSSCEQCF

abundance: -
d_gene: -
j_gene: TRBJ2-5
v_gene: TRBV12-3/TRBV12-4
CDR3nt: TGTGCCAACACCGTGGGGGACTCCCAGGAGACCCAGTACTTC
CDR3aa: CANTVGDSQETQYF

abundance: -
d_gene: -
j_gene: TRBJ2-7
v_gene: TRBV11-2
CDR3nt: TGTGCCAGCAGTTTAGGACCGACTTGGGACTACGAGCAGTACTTC
CDR3aa: CASSLGPTWDYEQYF

abundance: -
d_gene: -
j_gene: TRBJ2-7
v_gene: TRBV11-2
CDR3nt: TGTGCCAGCGGCTTAACTGACACTGTCTACGAACAGTACTTC
CDR3aa: CASGLTDTVYEQYF

abundance: -
d_gene: -
j_gene: TRBJ2-5
v_gene: TRBV11-1
CDR3nt: TGTGCCAGCAACCCGTCCCCGGAGGTCAGGAAGGACTTCCAAGGGACCCAGTACTTC
CDR3aa: CASNPSPEVRKDFQGTQYF

abundance: many
d_gene: -
j_gene: TRBJ2-7
v_gene: TRBV4-1
CDR3nt: TGCGCCAGCAGCCCCCAGAGTCCCGATAGCTCCTACGAGCAGTACTTC
CDR3aa: CASSPQSPDSSYEQYF

abundance: -
d_gene: TRBD1
j_gene: TRBJ2-5
v_gene: TRBV5-1
CDR3nt: TGCGCCAGCAACCTGACAGGGCAAGAGACCCAGTACTTC
CDR3aa: CASNLTGQETQYF

abundance: few
d_gene: TRBD2
j_gene: TRBJ2-2
v_gene: TRBV28
CDR3nt: TGTGCCACGACCCCTAGCGGGGGGACGCCCGGGGAGCTGTTTTTT
CDR3aa: CATTPSGGTPGELFF

abundance: -
d_gene: -
j_gene: TRBJ2-7
v_gene: TRBV11-2
CDR3nt: TGTGCCAGCAGCTTAACTGACACTGCCTACGAGCAGTGTTTT
CDR3aa: CASSLTDTAYEQCF

abundance: -
d_gene: -
j_gene: TRBJ2-2
v_gene: TRBV29-1
CDR3nt: TGCAGCGTTGAAGCAAGGGGCACCGGGGAGCTATTTTTT
CDR3aa: CSVEARGTGELFF

abundance: -
d_gene: -
j_gene: TRBJ2-3
v_gene: TRBV28
CDR3nt: TGTGCCAGCAGAGAACGGACAAGGAGAGGGGTGCCAGATACGCAGTATTTT
CDR3aa: CASRERTRRGVPDTQYF

abundance: once
d_gene: -
j_gene: TRBJ1-5
v_gene: TRBV11-2
CDR3nt: TGTGCCAGCAGCTTGTCCGGGTGCAATCAGCCCCGGCATTTT
CDR3aa: CASSLSGCNQPRHF

abundance: -
d_gene: -
j_gene: TRBJ2-7
v_gene: TRBV6-1
CDR3nt: TGTACTAGCAGTGAACAGAGCTCCTACGAGCAGTACTTC
CDR3aa: CTSSEQSSYEQYF